The TCR beta chain described here comes from a study of a mutant IDH1 vaccine in newly diagnosed glioma. Study as a whole: Vaccines were first given 4-6 weeks after radiotherapy alone, or with temozolomide cycles.

Findings and caveats of the study: A vaccine-induced immune response developed in around 94% of the patients.

This CDR3 has 15 amino acids. The J segment lost 4 bases and the V segment lost 4 bases, leaving 7 bases of the junction unmatched. Germline CDR1 reads SGHTA; CDR2 reads FQGNSA. Only in-frame clones appear in the TCRdb table, and some are missing; sequencing was by immunoSEQ multiplex PCR. Of 40,000 to 60,000 clones listed, 78% were seen once; the top ten hold less than 2%. As to time point: week 5, during vaccination. A single vaccine dose contained 300 ug of mutant IDH1 20-mer peptide, and topical imiquimod was used with it. The donor cohort comprised cases of new WHO grade 3 or 4 IDH1-mutant, ATRX-lost astrocytoma. About this clone itself: Its antigen remains unidentified.

The sample was PBMCs, taken from a glioma patient whose treatment included an IDH1 peptide vaccine. The receptor was isolated from a woman aged 40 to 50 with glioma. The chain carries TRBV7-2 and TRBJ1-3; 7 positions agree with TRBD1. CDR3 bases: TGTGCCAGCAGCTCGTACAGGGGATCAGGAAACACCATATATTTT. Translating it yields CASSSYRGSGNTIYF.